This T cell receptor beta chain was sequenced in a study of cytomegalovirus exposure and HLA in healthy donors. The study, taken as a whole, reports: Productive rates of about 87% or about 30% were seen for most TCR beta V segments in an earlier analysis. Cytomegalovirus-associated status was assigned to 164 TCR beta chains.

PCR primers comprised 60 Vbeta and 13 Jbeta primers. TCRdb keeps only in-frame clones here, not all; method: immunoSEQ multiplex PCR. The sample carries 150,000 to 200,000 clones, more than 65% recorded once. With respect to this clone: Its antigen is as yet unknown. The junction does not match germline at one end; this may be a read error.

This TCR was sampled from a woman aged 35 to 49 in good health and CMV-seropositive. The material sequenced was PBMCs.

This CDR3 is CASSLGAASNQPQNF. CDR3 coding DNA: TGTGCCAGCAGCTTAGGGGCTGCGAGCAATCAGCCCCAGAATTTT. V usage is TRBV7-2 and J usage is TRBJ1-5; D is unclear. From germline, CDR1 is SGHTA and CDR2 FQGNSA. CDR3 length: 15 residues.